Listed below are T cell receptor beta chains from one sample, sequenced in a study of cytomegalovirus exposure and HLA in healthy donors. The data were produced by immunoSEQ multiplex PCR, yet TCRdb's version contains in-frame clones alone and is incomplete. The data hold 150,000 to 200,000 clones, with roughly 74% observed a single time. Sequenced: PBMCs. All receptors derive from a woman between 40 and 50 years old in good health and CMV-seropositive. CDR3s include the opening cysteine and the closing phenylalanine or tryptophan. Each record gives: V gene, J gene, clone size, D gene, CDR3 protein, CDR3 DNA. The D gene is left open where the match is weak. Expanded clones get a size class; other rows say once, few or many, or leave the size out.

TRBV28	TRBJ1-1	-	-	CASSFSTGTTEAFF	TGTGCCAGCAGTTTTTCAACAGGGACCACTGAAGCTTTCTTT
TRBV28	TRBJ2-5	-	-	CASSFYGQETQYF	TGTGCCAGCAGTTTTTACGGGCAAGAGACCCAGTACTTC
TRBV10-3	TRBJ1-1	-	-	CAISGHDRNTEAFF	TGTGCCATCAGTGGACATGACAGGAACACTGAAGCTTTCTTT
TRBV7-2	TRBJ2-7	-	TRBD2	CASSTGLAYSYEQYF	TGTGCCAGCAGCACAGGACTAGCGTACTCCTACGAGCAGTACTTC
TRBV29-1	TRBJ2-7	-	TRBD1	CSVATGQGGYEQYF	TGCAGCGTTGCAACGGGACAGGGTGGCTACGAGCAGTACTTC
TRBV19	TRBJ1-5	few	-	CASSGTIYQPQHF	TGTGCCAGTAGTGGGACTATATATCAGCCCCAGCATTTT
TRBV4-3	TRBJ2-2	-	TRBD2	CASSAGPQLAVNTGELFF	TGCGCCAGCAGCGCAGGGCCCCAACTAGCGGTGAACACCGGGGAGCTGTTTTTT
TRBV10-2	TRBJ2-7	-	TRBD1	CASKQGASSYEQYF	TGCGCCAGCAAACAGGGGGCATCATCCTACGAGCAGTACTTC
TRBV21-1	TRBJ1-1	-	-	CASSNPGGNTEAFF	TGTGCCAGCAGCAATCCAGGGGGGAACACTGAAGCTTTCTTT
TRBV28	TRBJ1-5	-	TRBD1	CASRRTGETYQPQHF	TGTGCCAGCAGGCGGACAGGGGAGACTTATCAGCCCCAGCATTTT
TRBV5-1	TRBJ2-3	-	-	CASNQGLRYTDTQYF	TGCGCCAGCAACCAGGGACTCCGATACACAGATACGCAGTATTTT